A single TCR beta chain is shown here with its context. This sample is part of a study of blood T cell repertoires in COVID-19. Original processing methods: Reference gene primer amplification gave nucleated cell count estimates. Generated by immunoSEQ multiplex PCR, the TCRdb table keeps only in-frame clones and is missing some. V, J and clone size are taken as reported in that table, and D and trimming were inferred from the DNA itself. The table lists 55,000 to 75,000 clones, roughly 82% of them singletons. The V gene end was trimmed by 0 bases and the J gene end by 9 bases; junction bases not matched to a gene: 4. The CDR3 sequence is 15 residues long. Germline V lookup: CDR1 LNHNV, CDR2 YYDKDF (reference sequence).

Input material: peripheral blood. The chain is built from TRBV15 and TRBJ1-6, with 8 nucleotides matching TRBD1. The TCR originated in a man older than 75 with active COVID-19. CDR3 coding DNA: TGTGCCACCAGCAGAGATCAGGGGGCCGGTTCACCCCTCCACTTT. Translating it yields CATSRDQGAGSPLHF. Filled out from reference TRBV15 and TRBJ1-6, the complete variable domain reads DAMVIQNPRYQVTQFGKPVTLSCSQTLNHNVMYWYQQKSSQAPKLLFHYYDKDFNNEADTPDNFQSRRPNTSFCFLDIRSPGLGDTAMYLCATSRDQGAGSPLHFGNGTRLTVT.